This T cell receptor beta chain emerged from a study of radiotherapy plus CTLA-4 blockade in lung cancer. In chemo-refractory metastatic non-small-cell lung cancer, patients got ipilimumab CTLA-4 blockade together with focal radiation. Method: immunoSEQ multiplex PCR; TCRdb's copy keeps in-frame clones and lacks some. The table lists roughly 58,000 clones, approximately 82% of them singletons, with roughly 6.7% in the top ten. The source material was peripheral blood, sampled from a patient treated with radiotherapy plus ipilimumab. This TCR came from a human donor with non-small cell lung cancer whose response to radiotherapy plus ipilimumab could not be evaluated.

The CDR3 DNA reads as TGCGCCAGCAGCTTCGGGGGGGTGGACACTGAAGCTTTCTTT. Residues: CASSFGGVDTEAFF. This chain connects TRBV5-1 to TRBJ1-1; D is perhaps TRBD1 (5 bases). From germline, CDR1 is SGHRS and CDR2 YFSETQ. The length of the CDR3 is 14 residues. With 2 bases removed from V and 3 bases from J, the gap between germline ends came to 11 bases.